The 27 T cell receptor beta chains below come from one sample, sequenced in a study of identical twins. TCRdb re-called the 5' RACE reads with MiXCR, one entry per CDR3 protein. This table has hundreds of thousands of distinct CDR3 sequences, around 5.7% appearing once. The specimen sequenced was naive T cells sorted from blood. The receptors stem from a man aged 18 to 29 in good health.

This clonotype was detected ten times or more. The J gene is TRBJ2-2, the V gene TRBV4-3; no clear D gene. V lost 0 bases and J 8 bases, leaving 7 bases between the germline ends. The CDR3 has 13 amino acids. The germline CDR1 and CDR2 sequences are LGHNA and YSLEER. CDR3 nucleotides: TGCGCCAGCAGCCAAGATAGTGGGGGGGAGCTGTTTTTT. Translating gives CASSQDSGGELFF.

Ten or more counts support this clonotype. This sequence joins TRBV5-1 and TRBJ1-1, with no clear D. The V end lost 0 bases, the J end lost 3 bases, and 0 bases lay between the germline ends. This CDR3 is 11 amino acids long. Germline lookup yields CDR1 SGHRS and CDR2 YFSETQ. The CDR3 protein is CASSLDTEAFF. In DNA, the CDR3 is TGCGCCAGCAGCTTGGACACTGAAGCTTTCTTT.

In this sample, this clonotype turned up a few times. The chain carries TRBV29-1 and TRBJ2-7; 7 bases agree with TRBD1. Germline CDR1 SQVTM, CDR2 ANQGSEA. V was clipped by 6 bases and J by 7 bases; unmatched bases: 12. This CDR3 is 13 amino acids long. The CDR3 loop reads CSVRTGPTGEQYF. The CDR3 DNA follows: TGCAGCGTCCGGACAGGCCCGACGGGGGAGCAGTACTTC.

There are many counts of this clonotype. The rearrangement joins TRBV29-1 to TRBJ2-2, with TRBD2 matching over 8 bases. The CDR3 is 16 residues long. Germline V gene lookup returns CDR1 SQVTM and CDR2 ANQGSEA. Trimming cost V 0 bases and J 0 bases; bases outside gene matches: 3. The CDR3 protein is CSVEDQAGANTGELFF. CDR3 in DNA: TGCAGCGTTGAAGATCAAGCGGGAGCGAACACCGGGGAGCTGTTTTTT.

The J gene is TRBJ2-3, the V gene TRBV29-1, with D unclear. Per germline, CDR1 SQVTM and CDR2 ANQGSEA. The length of the CDR3 is 13 residues. Trimming stripped 1 base from V and 1 base from J, with 6 bases between. Here the CDR3 DNA reads TGCAGCGTTGAAGTTAGGGGCACAGATACGCAGTATTTT. It codes for CSVEVRGTDTQYF.

This clonotype was detected many times. The genes are TRBV24-1 and TRBJ2-2; no definite D call. The CDR3 has 13 residues. Deletions cut 6 bases from V and 4 bases from J, with 8 bases between. CDR1 and CDR2 (germline): KGHDR, SFDVKD. For the CDR3, the DNA is TGTGCCACCAGTTTCAGCGCCACCGGGGAGCTGTTTTTT. This encodes CATSFSATGELFF.

The table lists this clonotype with many counts. The gene calls are TRBV20-1 and TRBJ1-4; D not certain. Germline V gene data show CDR1 as DFQATT and CDR2 as SNEGSKA (reference sequence). The CDR3 has 13 amino acids. Trimming shortened V by 3 bases and J by 5 bases, and 10 bases separated the two germline ends. CDR3 sequence reads: CSARGRKNEKLFF. The CDR3 DNA reads as TGCAGTGCTAGGGGCAGGAAGAATGAAAAACTGTTTTTT.

This clonotype has a count of ten or more. The V and J genes are TRBV9 and TRBJ2-3, with 13 bases that match TRBD2. The germline CDR1 and CDR2 sequences are SGDLS and YYNGEE. This CDR3 has 16 amino acids. V lost 0 bases and J lost 4; bases outside the gene matches: 2. The CDR3 sequence: CASSVGTSGSADTQYF. CDR3 coding DNA: TGTGCCAGCAGCGTAGGGACTAGCGGGAGTGCAGATACGCAGTATTTT.

The chain combines TRBV5-1 with TRBJ1-6; weak D call: TRBD1 (6 bases). Germline V gene lookup returns CDR1 SGHRS and CDR2 YFSETQ. The CDR3 is made up of 16 amino acids. V was pared by 4 bases and J by 8 bases, with 19 bases between. This CDR3 is CASSETGHRKDSPLHF. The DNA of the CDR3 is TGCGCCAGCAGCGAAACGGGACATCGGAAAGATTCACCCCTCCACTTT.

Remarks on this clonotype: This sequence may be a read error, since a much larger clone differs from it by one base. The rearrangement uses TRBV6-5 and TRBJ1-6; maybe TRBD1 (5 bases). Germline assignment: CDR1 MNHEY and CDR2 SVGAGI. The CDR3 covers 9 residues. Here the CDR3 DNA reads TGTTCCAGCAGGGATTACCGGGCTTTT. This codes for CSSRDYRAF.

This clonotype has only a few counts. This CDR3 reads CASSPYLAGDSTGELFF. Written as DNA, the CDR3 is TGTGCCAGCAGTCCCTACCTAGCGGGAGATTCCACCGGGGAGCTGTTTTTT. The chain carries TRBV11-3 and TRBJ2-2; 10 positions agree with TRBD2. The CDR3 totals 17 residues. The trim removed 6 bases at V and 4 bases at J, leaving 11 bases unmatched. Germline assignment: CDR1 SGHNT and CDR2 YENEEA.

This sequence joins TRBV5-1 and TRBJ2-2; TRBD2 agrees at 8 bases. After removal of 4 bases from V and 8 bases from J, the junction contained 10 bases not matched to a gene. The CDR3 spans 15 residues. Germline V lookup: CDR1 SGHRS, CDR2 YFSETQ. DNA of the CDR3: TGCGCCAGCAGCGCAACTAGCGGCTCCGGGGGGGAGCTGTTTTTT. Protein: CASSATSGSGGELFF.

The sample holds many counts of this clonotype. This chain links TRBV15 with TRBJ1-5, with a weak D call TRBD1 (6 bases). This CDR3 region has 15 residues. CDR1 is LNHNV, CDR2 YYDKDF, per germline (reference sequence). The V and J ends lost 0 bases and 3 bases respectively, with 9 bases between them. CDR3 residues: CATSRDPGANQPQHF. The DNA of the CDR3 is TGTGCCACCAGCAGAGATCCAGGGGCCAATCAGCCCCAGCATTTT.

This clonotype has a count of ten or more. The chain links TRBV20-1 to TRBJ2-7; TRBD2 is a possible D gene (5 bases). V lost 4 bases, J lost 6 bases, and 10 bases lay in between. There are 11 residues in the CDR3. Germline loops: CDR1 DFQATT, CDR2 SNEGSKA (reference sequence). This chain's CDR3 is CSANRDSEQYF. The DNA of the CDR3 is TGCAGTGCTAACCGGGATAGCGAGCAGTACTTC.

This clonotype was counted ten times or more. This chain uses TRBV12-3 or TRBV12-4 with TRBJ2-1; TRBD2 matches 7 bases. The V segment lost 6 bases and the J segment 7 bases; nucleotides outside the gene matches: 6. The CDR3 sequence is 13 residues long. The CDR3 here is CASSTGLLNEQFF. The CDR3 DNA reads TGTGCCAGCAGCACGGGACTACTAAATGAGCAGTTCTTC.

The chain links TRBV9 to TRBJ2-7, with 7 bases matching TRBD1. V was pared by 3 bases and J by 3 bases, with 6 bases of the junction left unmatched. Per germline, CDR1 SGDLS and CDR2 YYNGEE. This CDR3 is built from 14 residues. The CDR3 protein is CASSASGTDYEQYF. CDR3 coding DNA: TGTGCCAGCAGCGCCTCCGGGACAGACTACGAGCAGTACTTC.

As regards this clonotype: A much larger clone differs by one base, so this may be a read error. The chain combines TRBV20-1 with TRBJ1-2; D ambiguous. The CDR3 consists of 9 residues. Trimming removed 5 bases at V and 3 bases at J, with 1 base between. Per the germline V gene, CDR1 is DFQATT and CDR2 is SNEGSKA (reference sequence). CDR3 coding DNA: TGCAGTGCTGACTATGGCTACACCTTC. Protein sequence: CSADYGYTF.

This clonotype was seen a few times. CDR3 nucleotide sequence: TGCGCCAGCAGCTTGGAAGCGGGAACCGGGGAGCTGTTTTTT. As protein: CASSLEAGTGELFF. The chain couples TRBV5-1 to TRBJ2-2, with 7 bases fitting TRBD2. Germline assignment: CDR1 SGHRS and CDR2 YFSETQ. This CDR3 is 14 amino acids long. Trimming at V came to 0 bases and at J to 5 bases, leaving 1 base not matched to a gene.

This clonotype was picked up many times. This rearrangement joins TRBV7-2 to TRBJ2-7, with D perhaps TRBD2 (6 bases). V lost 2 bases, J lost 2 bases, and 19 bases lay in between. The CDR3 loop spans 17 amino acids. Looked up from germline, CDR1 is SGHTA and CDR2 is FQGNSA. This CDR3 reads CASSLIGVGLAPYEQYF. Here the CDR3 DNA reads TGTGCCAGCAGCTTAATCGGTGTGGGACTGGCACCCTACGAGCAGTACTTC.

Ten or more counts support this clonotype. V gene TRBV29-1 combines with J gene TRBJ2-7; no reliable D call. The CDR3 runs 12 residues. V was clipped by 5 bases and J by 0 bases, with 8 bases between them. Looked up from germline, CDR1 is SQVTM and CDR2 is ANQGSEA. The CDR3: CSVLYGSYEQYF. The DNA of the CDR3 is TGCAGCGTTTTATACGGCTCCTACGAGCAGTACTTC.

This clonotype has ten or more counts. V gene TRBV29-1 combines with J gene TRBJ2-1; D uncertain. The V end was cut by 8 bases, the J end by 3 bases, with 8 bases between. The CDR3 covers 11 residues. Germline V gene data show CDR1 as SQVTM and CDR2 as ANQGSEA. CDR3 region: CSHTLYNEQFF. The CDR3 region has the DNA TGCAGCCACACCCTCTACAATGAGCAGTTCTTC.

In this sample, this clonotype turned up many times. This chain uses TRBV9 with TRBJ2-5; TRBD2 is a possible D gene (7 bases). V gave up 3 bases and J gave up 1 base, with 13 bases separating them. The V gene's germline CDR1 is SGDLS and CDR2 YYNGEE. The CDR3 consists of 15 residues. The DNA of the CDR3 is TGTGCCAGCAGCGGGAGGGGGGGGTCCCAAGAGACCCAGTACTTC. Its protein product is CASSGRGGSQETQYF.

CDR3 sequence (DNA): TGTGCCAGCAGAGGGGCGGCGAGCTCCTACGAGCAGTACGTC. Amino acid sequence: CASRGAASSYEQYV. The J gene is TRBJ2-7, the V gene TRBV27, with D tentatively TRBD1 (5 bases). Germline V lookup: CDR1 MNHEY, CDR2 SMNVEV (reference sequence). This CDR3 contains 14 residues. Between the trimmed V and J ends, which lost 6 bases and 0 bases, there was a span of 12 bases.

This clonotype came up a few times. This sequence joins TRBV11-2 and TRBJ2-7, with 8 bases aligning to TRBD1. The CDR3 runs 15 residues. Per germline, CDR1 SGHAT and CDR2 FQNNGV. J was trimmed by 1 base and V by 3 bases; bases with no gene match: 5. The CDR3 coding sequence is TGTGCCAGCAGCTTGGGGGACAGGACTTCCTACGAGCAGTACGTC. It is translated as CASSLGDRTSYEQYV.

This clonotype occurred a few times. V and J are TRBV4-1 and TRBJ2-1, with 7 bases that match TRBD2. The CDR3 is made up of 15 amino acids. The ends lost 4 bases at V and 9 bases at J; junction bases unmatched: 12. Germline values: CDR1 MGHRA, CDR2 YSYEKL. The CDR3 region has the DNA TGCGCCAGCAGCCGGGGGTTTGGACTAGTCGGTGAGCAGTTCTTC. It codes for CASSRGFGLVGEQFF.

At least ten counts were recorded for this clonotype. The chain links TRBV7-9 to TRBJ2-1; D gene ambiguous. The V gene's germline CDR1 is SEHNR and CDR2 FQNEAQ (reference sequence). CDR3 length: 12 residues. V lost 2 bases and J 5 bases, leaving 4 bases between the germline ends. CDR3 sequence reads: CASSLINNEQFF. For the CDR3, the DNA is TGTGCCAGCAGCTTAATAAACAATGAGCAGTTCTTC.

This clonotype has at least ten counts. This chain links TRBV27 with TRBJ2-7, with 8 bases matching TRBD2. V lost 3 bases, J lost 3 bases, and 7 bases stayed unmatched. CDR1 is MNHEY, CDR2 SMNVEV, per germline (reference sequence). The CDR3 is made up of 15 amino acids. The DNA for the CDR3 is TGTGCCAGCAGTTTCTCCGGGACTAGGGACTACGAGCAGTACTTC. It yields the protein CASSFSGTRDYEQYF.